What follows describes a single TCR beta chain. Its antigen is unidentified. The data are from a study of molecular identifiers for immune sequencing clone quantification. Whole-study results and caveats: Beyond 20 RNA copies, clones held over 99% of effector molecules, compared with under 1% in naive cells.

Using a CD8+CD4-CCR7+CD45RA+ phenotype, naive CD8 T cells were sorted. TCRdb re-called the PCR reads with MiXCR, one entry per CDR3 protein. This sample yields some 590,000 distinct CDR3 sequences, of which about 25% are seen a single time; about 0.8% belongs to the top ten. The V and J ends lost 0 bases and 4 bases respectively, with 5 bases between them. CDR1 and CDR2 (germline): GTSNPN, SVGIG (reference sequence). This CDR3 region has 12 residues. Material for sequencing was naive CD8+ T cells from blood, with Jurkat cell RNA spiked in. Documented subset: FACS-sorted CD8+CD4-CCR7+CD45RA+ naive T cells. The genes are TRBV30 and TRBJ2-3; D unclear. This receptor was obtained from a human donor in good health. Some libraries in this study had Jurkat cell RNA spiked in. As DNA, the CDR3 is TGTGCCTGGAGTGTCTGGGCAGATACGCAGTATTTT. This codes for CAWSVWADTQYF.